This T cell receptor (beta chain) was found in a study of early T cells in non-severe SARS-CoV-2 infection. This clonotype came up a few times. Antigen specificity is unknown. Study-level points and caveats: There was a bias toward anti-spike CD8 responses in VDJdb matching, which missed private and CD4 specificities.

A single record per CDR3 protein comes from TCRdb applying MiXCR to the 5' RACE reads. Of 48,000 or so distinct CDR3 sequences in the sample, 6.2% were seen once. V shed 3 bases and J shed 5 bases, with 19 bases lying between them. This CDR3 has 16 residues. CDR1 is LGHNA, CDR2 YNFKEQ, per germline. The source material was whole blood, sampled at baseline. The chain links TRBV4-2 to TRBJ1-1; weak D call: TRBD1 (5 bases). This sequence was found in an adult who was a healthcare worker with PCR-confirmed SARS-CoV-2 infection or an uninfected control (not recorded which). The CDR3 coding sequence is TGTGCCAGCAGCCAGTTGAGGGCGGGGCTTTGGACTGAAGCTTTCTTT. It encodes CASSQLRAGLWTEAFF.